Listed below are T cell receptor beta chains from one sample, sequenced in a study of control samples from healthy donors and cancer patients. Clones were read by immunoSEQ multiplex PCR, and TCRdb kept only the in-frame ones, dropping some. The sample yields about 140,000 clones, approximately 91% seen once. The sequencing input was blood. The receptors were sampled from a woman aged 25 to 39 in good health. CDR3s include the opening cysteine and the closing phenylalanine or tryptophan. Each record gives: CDR3 DNA, CDR3 protein, CDR3 length, J gene, D gene, clone size, V gene. D genes are given only for firm matches. Clone size is shown for a subset of rows, as once, few, many or a class of expanded clone.

TGCGCCAGCAGCTGGACAGGTGGGGGTGAAAAACTGTTTTTT CASSWTGGGEKLFF 14 TRBJ1-4 TRBD1 NA TRBV5-1
TGTGCCAGCAGTTACATCGGACAGCCTTCCTATGGCTACACCTTC CASSYIGQPSYGYTF 15 TRBJ1-2 NA once TRBV6-5
TGTGCCAGCAGCTTAGGTGTGGGACAGATAACCTACGAGCAGTACTTC CASSLGVGQITYEQYF 16 TRBJ2-7 TRBD1 NA TRBV11-2
TGTGCCAACATAGCGGGAGGTACAGATACGCAGTATTTT CANIAGGTDTQYF 13 TRBJ2-3 TRBD2 few TRBV30
TGCGCCAGCAGCTTGGCCGCGGGCAGTCACGAGCAGTACTTC CASSLAAGSHEQYF 14 TRBJ2-7 NA NA TRBV5-1
TGCGCCAGCAGCTTGGGGCAATCGACTAGCGGGAGCGGTAATGAGCAGTTCTTC CASSLGQSTSGSGNEQFF 18 TRBJ2-1 TRBD2 NA TRBV5-1
TGTGCCAGCAGCTTCGGGACATACACAGATACGCAGTATTTT CASSFGTYTDTQYF 14 TRBJ2-3 NA NA TRBV11-3
TGTGCCACCAGTGATAACGCGGGGAGCTCCTACAATGAGCAGTTCTTC CATSDNAGSSYNEQFF 16 TRBJ2-1 NA NA TRBV24-1
TGCGCCAGCAGCCAGGAACCTGGTTCCGCCTACAATGAGCAGTTCTTC CASSQEPGSAYNEQFF 16 TRBJ2-1 NA NA TRBV4-1
TGTGCCAGCAGCTTAAGGCCGGGGGTAGGAGAGACCCAGTACTTC CASSLRPGVGETQYF 15 TRBJ2-5 NA NA TRBV7-2
TGTGCCAGCAGTTTTAACCGAGGGGGCTGGAACACTGAAGCTTTCTTT CASSFNRGGWNTEAFF 16 TRBJ1-1 TRBD1 NA TRBV27
TGTGCCAGCAGCCCCTGGTCAACTAATGAAAAACTGTTTTTT CASSPWSTNEKLFF 14 TRBJ1-4 NA NA TRBV28
TGTGCCTGGAGTCTTGACAGGGAAGGCTATGGCTACACCTTC CAWSLDREGYGYTF 14 TRBJ1-2 TRBD1 NA TRBV30
TGTGCCAGCAGCTTAGGGGGGGCGGGAGCAGGGCAAGAGACCCAGTACTTC CASSLGGAGAGQETQYF 17 TRBJ2-5 NA NA TRBV11-2
TGCAGTGCTAGTTACTCAGCGGGAGGGTCCTACGAGCAGTACTTC CSASYSAGGSYEQYF 15 TRBJ2-7 TRBD2 few TRBV20-1
TGTGCCAGCAGTCGAGGACAGGGGAACACCATATATTTT CASSRGQGNTIYF 13 TRBJ1-3 TRBD1 once TRBV6-5
TGTGCCAGCAGTGAAGGGGCGGGGCGGATTAACTATGGCTACACCTTC CASSEGAGRINYGYTF 16 TRBJ1-2 NA NA TRBV6-1
TGTGCCAGCAGTTCTATTGAGGTATACGAGCAGTACTTC CASSSIEVYEQYF 13 TRBJ2-7 NA NA TRBV2
TGCGCCAGCAGCTTCGGACCCAATTCACCCCTCCACTTT CASSFGPNSPLHF 13 TRBJ1-6 NA NA TRBV5-1
TGCGCCAGTAGACCCGGGACACCGGCGGGAGAGACCCAGTACTTC CASRPGTPAGETQYF 15 TRBJ2-5 NA NA TRBV10-2
TGTGCCAGCAGCTTTGGACTAAGCTCCTACGAGCAGTACTTC CASSFGLSSYEQYF 14 TRBJ2-7 NA NA TRBV5-6
TGTGCCAGCAGCCAGATCGGGACAGCCACTGAAGCTTTCTTT CASSQIGTATEAFF 14 TRBJ1-1 TRBD1 NA TRBV6-6
TGTGCCAGCAGTCAACGACAGGGGGCCCTCGAGCAGTACTTC CASSQRQGALEQYF 14 TRBJ2-7 TRBD1 NA TRBV27
TGTGCCAGCAATCCCAAGGGACAGGGGAACACCGGGGAGCTGTTTTTT CASNPKGQGNTGELFF 16 TRBJ2-2 TRBD1 NA TRBV6-6
TGCAGCGTTGAAGTATGGGAAAGCTCCTACAATGAGCAGTTCTTC CSVEVWESSYNEQFF 15 TRBJ2-1 NA few TRBV29-1
TGTGCCAGCAGTTTACAGACAGCGCGATTCTATGGCTACACCTTC CASSLQTARFYGYTF 15 TRBJ1-2 NA NA TRBV28
TGTGCCAGCAGAGACGGACCTGGTCGAGCCCAGCATTTT CASRDGPGRAQHF 13 TRBJ1-5 NA NA TRBV6-5
TGCGCCAGCAGCTGGGATAGAGGCGAGCAGTACTTC CASSWDRGEQYF 12 TRBJ2-7 NA NA TRBV5-1
TGTGCCAGCAGTCCCCAGGGACAGGGCTACGAGCAGTACTTC CASSPQGQGYEQYF 14 TRBJ2-7 TRBD1 NA TRBV27
TGTGCCTGGACCGTAACAGGGATTGAGCAGTTCTTC CAWTVTGIEQFF 12 TRBJ2-1 NA NA TRBV30
TGCGCCAGCAGCTTGGTTCCGGGTCCAGACTATGGCTACACCTTC CASSLVPGPDYGYTF 15 TRBJ1-2 NA NA TRBV5-1
TGTGCCAGCAGCCCGCAGGTGGGACTAACGAACACCGGGGAGCTGTTTTTT CASSPQVGLTNTGELFF 17 TRBJ2-2 TRBD2 NA TRBV11-3
TGTGCCATCAGTCCCCGGGCCCAAGAGACCCAGTACTTC CAISPRAQETQYF 13 TRBJ2-5 NA NA TRBV10-3
TGTGCCTGGAATCCCGGGCGAGCGGGAGAGGGGACCCAGTACTTC CAWNPGRAGEGTQYF 15 TRBJ2-5 TRBD2 once TRBV30